This T cell receptor (beta chain) was documented in a study of a mutant IDH1 vaccine in newly diagnosed glioma (dated by TCRdb to about 2021). Context from the whole study: Patients were given eight vaccinations, in weeks 1, 3, 5, 7, 11, 15, 19 and 23, which matched visits V03 through V10. Of the 32 patients who were treated, approximately 60% were male and 37.5% were female, and the mean age was around 40 years. In the chemotherapy-containing groups, vaccination started alongside temozolomide cycles, whereas in patients who had radiotherapy alone it started 4-6 weeks after radiotherapy. Longitudinal TCRB deep sequencing was done for 20 to 25 treated patients, wherever samples were available for exploratory analyses. Prior to enrollment, patients had been given standard therapy consisting of radiotherapy alone, temozolomide alone, or radiochemotherapy with temozolomide, with the combination given to most patients. Peripheral blood samples were drawn at six visits, namely V03 (baseline), V05, V07, V10, V12 and V13. What the authors observed across the whole study: PBMC samples for TCRB deep sequencing were selected based on availability. Changes in the top peripheral T cell clonotypes picked up by TCRB sequencing did not appear to be linked to pseudoprogression. Vaccine-induced immune responses across multiple MHC alleles were detected in approximately 93% of patients. It was noted by the authors that analyses of patient blood samples could not be reproduced owing to sample limitations.

The meaning of the sample's time point label: week 11, during vaccination. Each vaccine dose, consisting of 300 ug of a 20-mer mutant IDH1 peptide in Montanide, was administered subcutaneously with topical imiquimod. Newly diagnosed WHO grade 3 or 4 IDH1-mutant astrocytomas showing loss of nuclear ATRX were present in the donors. The samples were drawn from NOA16, a multicentre, single-arm, open-label phase I trial in Germany that tested a mutant IDH1 peptide vaccine in humans for the first time. Genomic DNA for TCRB sequencing was extracted from EDTA blood using the DNeasy Blood and Tissue Kit. Details on this clone: Its antigen is still unknown. No base-level quality is on record; no much larger clone is a single base apart.

The library was produced with the immunoSEQ multiplex PCR assay. Rearranged TCR beta chain sequences were amplified using the hsTCRB Kit according to the manufacturer's protocol. TCRB libraries were sequenced on an Illumina MiSeq. From the authors' description of their analysis: Demultiplexing, trimming and gene mapping were performed with the kit vendor's proprietary platform. TCRdb stores this immuneACCESS table with in-frame sequences only. Part of the clones is absent; in the studies checked, under half of the shortfall reflects unresolved V genes, and no reason is known for the rest. V and J calls and clone size are as listed in that table; D and trimming were resolved from the DNA. The sample table holds tens of thousands of clones, of which approximately 84% were seen once. Of the sample, about 9.4% falls within the top ten clones. The CDR3 sequence holds 15 residues, the cysteine and phenylalanine included. The kept DNA is CDR3 alone, 45 bases in frame from the first base. V loses 5 bases, J loses 5 bases, and the germline ends lie 19 bases apart. The germline V gene sets CDR1 to MDHEN and CDR2 to SYDVKM.

This TCR was sampled from a woman between 45 and 60 years old with glioma. The rearranged segments are TRBV28 and TRBJ2-7; the D gene cannot be resolved beyond TRBD1 or TRBD2, each matching 5 bases. The sample consisted of PBMCs, taken from a glioma patient whose treatment included an IDH1 peptide vaccine. The DNA reads TGTGCCAGCAGTCGAGGGGAATGGGGTGTCAACGAGCAGTACTTC. It translates as CASSRGEWGVNEQYF.